The 27 T cell receptor beta chains reported below all come from one sample, sequenced in a study of molecular identifiers for immune sequencing clone quantification. A single record per CDR3 protein comes from TCRdb applying MiXCR to the PCR reads. Of fewer than 70,000 distinct CDR3 sequences listed, 15% to 20% are singletons. The sample was naive CD8+ T cells from blood, with Jurkat cell RNA spiked in. Subset described: FACS-sorted CD8+CD4-CCR7+CD45RA+ naive T cells. The receptors stem from a human donor in good health. Some libraries in this study had Jurkat cell RNA spiked in.

The chain joins TRBV11-2 to TRBJ2-5; 8 nucleotides match TRBD1. Per germline, CDR1 SGHAT and CDR2 FQNNGV. V trimming: 3 bases; J trimming: 14 bases; junction bases outside the gene matches: 5. This CDR3 is built from 11 residues. In nucleotides, the CDR3 is TGTGCCAGCAGCTTGGCAGGGGGCCTTTACTTC. This sequence encodes CASSLAGGLYF.

This clonotype has ten or more counts. The chain employs TRBV29-1 and TRBJ2-7; TRBD1 matches at 8 bases. This CDR3 region has 13 residues. V lost 2 bases and J lost 6; bases outside the gene matches: 6. Germline-derived CDR1 and CDR2 are SQVTM and ANQGSEA. The CDR3 bases are TGCAGCGTTGAACGACAGGGGACCAGCGAGCAGTACTTC. Residues: CSVERQGTSEQYF.

This clonotype was seen many times. This rearrangement joins TRBV28 to TRBJ1-2; D is unresolved. Germline V CDR1 and CDR2: MDHEN, SYDVKM. The V and J ends lost 6 bases and 2 bases respectively, with 13 bases between them. The CDR3 consists of 14 residues. The chain's CDR3 is CASSYVEFNYGYTF. The CDR3 region has the DNA TGTGCCAGCAGCTACGTTGAATTCAACTATGGCTACACCTTC.

There are many counts of this clonotype. This rearrangement joins TRBV27 to TRBJ2-1; D is perhaps TRBD1 (6 bases). Germline CDR1 reads MNHEY; CDR2 reads SMNVEV (reference sequence). This CDR3 contains 14 residues. V gave up 3 bases and J gave up 3 bases, with 9 bases separating them. CDR3 loop: CASSFLGGYNEQFF. DNA for the CDR3: TGTGCCAGCAGTTTTCTAGGGGGCTACAATGAGCAGTTCTTC.

There are many counts of this clonotype. The chain employs TRBV7-8 and TRBJ2-1; D may be TRBD2 (6 bases). The CDR3 has 17 residues. Looked up from germline, CDR1 is SGHVS and CDR2 is FQNEAQ. V lost 2 bases, J lost 0 bases, and 14 bases lay in between. Here the CDR3 DNA reads TGTGCCAGCAGCTTAATTTCGGGACTGAACTCCTACAATGAGCAGTTCTTC. Its protein product is CASSLISGLNSYNEQFF.

Concerning this clonotype itself: With a much larger clone just one base away, this may be a read error. This chain joins TRBV15 and TRBJ2-5; 10 nucleotides agree with TRBD1. Germline V CDR1 and CDR2: LNHNV, YYDKDF (reference sequence). This CDR3 comprises 14 residues. CDR3 protein: CAASGTGEVETQYF. The CDR3 region has the DNA TGTGCCGCCAGCGGGACAGGGGAAGTAGAGACCCAGTACTTC.

This clonotype came up many times. V gene TRBV4-1 combines with J gene TRBJ2-3, with D tentatively TRBD2 (6 bases). Germline V CDR1 and CDR2: MGHRA, YSYEKL. The CDR3 consists of 18 residues. V was trimmed by 0 bases and J by 0 bases, leaving 16 bases between them. The CDR3 coding sequence is TGCGCCAGCAGCCAAGAAACATCGGGCGGGACTAGCACAGATACGCAGTATTTT. Its translation is CASSQETSGGTSTDTQYF.

This clonotype was picked up many times. This rearrangement joins TRBV20-1 to TRBJ2-7; the D call may be TRBD1 or TRBD2 (5 bases each). Looked up from germline, CDR1 is DFQATT and CDR2 is SNEGSKA (reference sequence). CDR3 length: 13 amino acids. V lost 6 bases and J lost 3, with 15 bases in between. The CDR3 DNA follows: TGCAGTGCCGCTCTACGGGACCTCTACGAGCAGTACTTC. Amino acids: CSAALRDLYEQYF.

V gene TRBV11-3 combines with J gene TRBJ1-4; D gene uncertain. The CDR3 has 15 amino acids. The V gene lost 4 bases and the J gene lost 0 bases, with 9 bases spanning the gap. Germline V gives CDR1 SGHNT, CDR2 YENEEA. DNA of the CDR3: TGTGCCAGCAGCTCGGGTGATGCAACTAATGAAAAACTGTTTTTT. Translation: CASSSGDATNEKLFF.

This sequence joins TRBV9 and TRBJ2-7; D unresolved. Trimming shortened V by 0 bases and J by 0 bases, and 4 bases separated the two germline ends. This CDR3 has 13 residues. Germline CDR1 is SGDLS and CDR2 is YYNGEE. The DNA of the CDR3 is TGTGCCAGCAGCGTAGTCCCCTCCTACGAGCAGTACTTC. This encodes CASSVVPSYEQYF.

This clonotype was seen at least ten times. This chain connects TRBV4-1 to TRBJ1-4; D might be TRBD1 (5 bases). The germline V gene has CDR1 MGHRA and CDR2 YSYEKL. There are 16 residues in the CDR3. Trimming took off 4 bases at V and 8 bases at J, with 20 bases between the two ends. The CDR3 nucleotides are TGCGCCAGCAGCCCTGAAGGGGTCTCCTTGGGGGAAAAACTGTTTTTT. Protein product: CASSPEGVSLGEKLFF.

This clonotype was detected many times. The chain couples TRBV10-2 to TRBJ2-7; 9 bases map to TRBD2. With V trimmed by 5 bases and J by 3 bases, 8 bases remained unmatched. Germline CDR1 WSHSY, CDR2 SAAADI. This CDR3 contains 15 residues. In DNA, the CDR3 is TGCGCCAGCAGTCACGGGTGGACTAGCGTCTACGAGCAGTACTTC. This codes for CASSHGWTSVYEQYF.

In this sample, this clonotype turned up a few times. This chain connects TRBV5-1 to TRBJ2-7; D unresolved. V lost 3 bases to trimming and J lost 0 bases, with 13 bases between them. There are 15 residues in the CDR3. The germline V gene encodes CDR1 SGHRS and CDR2 YFSETQ. CDR3 loop: CASSSSELGSYEQYF. CDR3 DNA sequence: TGCGCCAGCAGCTCGAGTGAACTGGGCTCCTACGAGCAGTACTTC. Drawing the rest from reference TRBV5-1 and TRBJ2-7, the complete variable domain is KAGVTQTPRYLIKTRGQQVTLSCSPISGHRSVSWYQQTPGQGLQFLFEYFSETQRNKGNFPGRFSGRQFSNSRSEMNVSTLELGDSALYLCASSSSELGSYEQYFGPGTRLTVT.

This clonotype was seen ten or more times. CDR3 in DNA: TGTGCCTGGAGTGTCTACGGAAACACCATATATTTT. This translates into CAWSVYGNTIYF. This rearrangement joins TRBV30 to TRBJ1-3; D call uncertain. CDR1 is GTSNPN, CDR2 SVGIG, per germline (reference sequence). With 0 bases removed from V and 4 bases from J, the gap between germline ends came to 4 bases. The CDR3 length is 12 residues.

This clonotype came up many times. The V gene is TRBV20-1, the J gene TRBJ2-1; 7 bases match TRBD2. Germline CDR1 and CDR2: DFQATT and SNEGSKA (reference sequence). The CDR3 covers 14 residues. V gave up 3 bases and J gave up 8 bases; unmatched junction bases: 10. CDR3 DNA: TGCAGTGCTAGCGACGGGAGGTTTATAGATGAGCAGTTCTTC. Translation gives CSASDGRFIDEQFF.

The sample holds many counts of this clonotype. The chain couples TRBV7-8 to TRBJ1-1, with unresolved D. The ends were cut back, 7 bases at V and 4 bases at J, with 13 bases in the middle. From germline, CDR1 is SGHVS and CDR2 FQNEAQ. The CDR3 runs 13 residues. CDR3 in DNA: TGTGCCAGCAAGGGCTTGGGCCCCACTGAAGCTTTCTTT. As protein: CASKGLGPTEAFF.

This clonotype was counted ten times or more. This chain connects TRBV12-3 or TRBV12-4 to TRBJ2-5; maybe TRBD1 (6 bases). V lost 5 bases and J lost 2, with 18 bases in between. This CDR3 spans 16 amino acids. The CDR3 DNA sequence: TGTGCCAGCAGTACCTTACAGGGAGCGCATCAAGAGACCCAGTACTTC. Protein sequence: CASSTLQGAHQETQYF.

This clonotype appeared many times. V and J are TRBV20-1 and TRBJ2-1, with 7 bases that match TRBD2. V shed 2 bases, J shed 5 bases, and the junction held 9 bases outside the gene matches. There are 15 residues in the CDR3. In germline, CDR1 is DFQATT, CDR2 SNEGSKA (reference sequence). The CDR3 DNA sequence: TGCAGTGCTAGACCCTTAAAAACTAGCGACAATGAGCAGTTCTTC. It is translated as CSARPLKTSDNEQFF.

This clonotype was found many times. V gene TRBV27 combines with J gene TRBJ2-1; 9 bases map to TRBD2. The CDR3 loop spans 16 amino acids. Germline trimming cut 4 bases from V and 7 bases from J; bases unmatched to any gene: 11. CDR1 and CDR2 (germline): MNHEY, SMNVEV (reference sequence). In DNA form, the CDR3 reads TGTGCCAGCAGTTCATTTAGCGGGAGTATTGGAAATGAGCAGTTCTTC. As protein: CASSSFSGSIGNEQFF.

This clonotype was observed many times. The chain employs TRBV24-1 and TRBJ2-3; D gene unclear. The germline CDR1 and CDR2 sequences are KGHDR and SFDVKD. The V and J ends lost 0 bases and 2 bases respectively, with 17 bases between them. The CDR3 runs 18 residues. CDR3 loop: CATSDLAVSTSDTDTQYF. The CDR3 DNA sequence: TGTGCCACCAGTGATTTGGCGGTTTCTACCAGCGACACAGATACGCAGTATTTT.

Concerning this clonotype itself: A much larger clone is a single base away; this may be a read error. The rearrangement joins TRBV15 to TRBJ1-1, with D uncertain. This CDR3 is 14 amino acids long. Germline CDR1 LNHNV, CDR2 YYDKDF (reference sequence). The DNA for the CDR3 is TGTGCCACCAGCCCTAATAGGGTGGGTACTGAAGCTTCCTTT. Amino acids: CATSPNRVGTEASF.

This clonotype was detected many times. The genes are TRBV29-1 and TRBJ2-1; 9 bases fit TRBD1. CDR1 SQVTM and CDR2 ANQGSEA come from the germline V gene. The trim removed 1 base at V and 6 bases at J, leaving 10 bases unmatched. The CDR3 runs to 16 residues. CDR3 protein: CSVEGWPGQGINEQFF. In DNA form, the CDR3 reads TGCAGCGTTGAAGGGTGGCCCGGACAGGGGATCAATGAGCAGTTCTTC.

This clonotype has a count of ten or more. CDR3 in amino acids: CASSYFREGPLAGSYNEQFF. In DNA, the CDR3 is TGTGCCAGCAGTTACTTCCGGGAGGGCCCTCTAGCTGGCTCCTACAATGAGCAGTTCTTC. This chain connects TRBV6-2 or TRBV6-3 to TRBJ2-1; TRBD2 aligns across 8 bases. CDR3 size: 20 residues. With V trimmed by 1 base and J by 0 bases, 14 bases remained unmatched. Germline V lookup: CDR1 MNHEY, CDR2 SVGEGT.

This clonotype was detected only a few times. The rearrangement links TRBV20-1 to TRBJ2-7; no clear D. V lost 5 bases to trimming and J lost 0 bases, with 17 bases between them. The germline V gene has CDR1 DFQATT and CDR2 SNEGSKA (reference sequence). The CDR3 is 15 amino acids. CDR3 in amino acids: CSARPRRTNSYEQYF. DNA for the CDR3: TGCAGTGCTCGTCCAAGACGGACGAACTCCTACGAGCAGTACTTC.

This clonotype was observed a few times. The J gene is TRBJ2-1, the V gene TRBV2; D gene unclear. CDR1 is SNHLY, CDR2 FYNNEI, per germline. V shed 8 bases and J shed 3 bases, with 14 bases lying between them. The CDR3 totals 14 residues. In DNA, the CDR3 is TGTGCCAGCGGTCCTGTAACTGTCTACAATGAGCAGTTCTTC. Translating it yields CASGPVTVYNEQFF.

The chain carries TRBV2 and TRBJ1-1; perhaps TRBD1 as D (6 bases). The CDR3 runs to 12 residues. The germline CDR1 and CDR2 sequences are SNHLY and FYNNEI. Trimming left V 8 bases short and J 6 bases short, with 13 bases between. In nucleotides, the CDR3 is TGTGCCAGCGAGGGGGGGAGGGCTGAAGCTTTCTTT. This gives the protein CASEGGRAEAFF.

This clonotype was observed many times. This chain connects TRBV7-9 to TRBJ1-5; the D is unclear. Between the trimmed V and J ends, which lost 1 base and 9 bases, there was a span of 7 bases. Germline V lookup: CDR1 SEHNR, CDR2 FQNEAQ (reference sequence). This CDR3 region has 12 residues. CDR3 amino acids: CASSLDVAPQHF. CDR3 nucleotide sequence: TGTGCCAGCAGCTTAGACGTGGCGCCCCAGCATTTT.